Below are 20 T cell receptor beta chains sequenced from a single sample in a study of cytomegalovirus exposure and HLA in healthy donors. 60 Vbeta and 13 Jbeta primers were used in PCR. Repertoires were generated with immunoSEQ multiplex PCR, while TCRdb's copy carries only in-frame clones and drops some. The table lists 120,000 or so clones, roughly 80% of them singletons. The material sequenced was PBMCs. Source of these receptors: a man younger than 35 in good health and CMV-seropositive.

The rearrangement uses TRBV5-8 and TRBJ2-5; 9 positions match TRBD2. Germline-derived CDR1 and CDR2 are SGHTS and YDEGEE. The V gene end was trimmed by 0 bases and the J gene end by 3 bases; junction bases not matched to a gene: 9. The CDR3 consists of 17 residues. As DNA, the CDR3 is TGTGCCAGCAGCTTGGCGGTGGCGGGGGGGGCGAAAGAGACCCAGTACTTC. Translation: CASSLAVAGGAKETQYF.

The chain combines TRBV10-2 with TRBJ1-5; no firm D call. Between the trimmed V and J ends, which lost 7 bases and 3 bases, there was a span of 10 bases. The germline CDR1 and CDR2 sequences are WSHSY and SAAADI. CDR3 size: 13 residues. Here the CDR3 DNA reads TGCGCCAGCAAAGAGGAACTCAATCAGCCCCAGCATTTT. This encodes CASKEELNQPQHF.

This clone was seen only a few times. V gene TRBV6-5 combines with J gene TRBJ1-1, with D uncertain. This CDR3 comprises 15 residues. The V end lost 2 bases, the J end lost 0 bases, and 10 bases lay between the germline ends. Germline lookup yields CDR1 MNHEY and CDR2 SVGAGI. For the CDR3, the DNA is TGTGCCAGCAGTTACGTCCCCACACTGAACACTGAAGCTTTCTTT. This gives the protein CASSYVPTLNTEAFF.

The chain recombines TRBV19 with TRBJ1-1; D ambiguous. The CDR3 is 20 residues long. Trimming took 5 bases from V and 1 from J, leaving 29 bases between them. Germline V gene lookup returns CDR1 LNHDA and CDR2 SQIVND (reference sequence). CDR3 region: CASSPLREAGTFWSNTEAFF. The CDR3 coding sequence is TGTGCCAGTAGTCCCCTAAGGGAAGCGGGTACTTTTTGGTCGAACACTGAAGCTTTCTTT.

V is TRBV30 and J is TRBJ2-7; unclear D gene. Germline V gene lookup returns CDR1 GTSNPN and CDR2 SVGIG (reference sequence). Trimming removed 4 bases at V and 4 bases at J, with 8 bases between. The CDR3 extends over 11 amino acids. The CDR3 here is CAWKEQYEQYF. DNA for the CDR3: TGTGCCTGGAAGGAGCAGTACGAGCAGTACTTC.

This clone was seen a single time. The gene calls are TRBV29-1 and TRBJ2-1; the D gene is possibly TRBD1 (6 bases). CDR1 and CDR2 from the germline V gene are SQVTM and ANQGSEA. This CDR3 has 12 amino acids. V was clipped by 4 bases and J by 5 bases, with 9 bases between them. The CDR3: CSVADSHNEQFF. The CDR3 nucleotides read TGCAGCGTTGCGGACAGTCACAATGAGCAGTTCTTC.

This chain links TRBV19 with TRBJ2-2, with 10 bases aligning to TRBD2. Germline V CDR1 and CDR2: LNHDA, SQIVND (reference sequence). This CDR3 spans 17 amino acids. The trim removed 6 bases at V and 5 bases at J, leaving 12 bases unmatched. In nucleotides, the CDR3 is TGTGCCAGTAGCCGGCGGACTAGCGGTTTCGGGACCGGGGAGCTGTTTTTT. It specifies CASSRRTSGFGTGELFF. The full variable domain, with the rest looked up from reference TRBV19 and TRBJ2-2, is DGGITQSPKYLFRKEGQNVTLSCEQNLNHDAMYWYRQDPGQGLRLIYYSQIVNDFQKGDIAEGYSVSREKKESFPLTVTSAQKNPTAFYLCASSRRTSGFGTGELFFGEGSRLTVL.

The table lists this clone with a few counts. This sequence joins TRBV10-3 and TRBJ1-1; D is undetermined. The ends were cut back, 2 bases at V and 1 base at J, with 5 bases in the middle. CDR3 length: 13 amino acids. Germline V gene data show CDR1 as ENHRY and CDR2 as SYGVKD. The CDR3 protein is CAISEEQNTEAFF. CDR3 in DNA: TGTGCCATCAGTGAGGAACAGAACACTGAAGCTTTCTTT.

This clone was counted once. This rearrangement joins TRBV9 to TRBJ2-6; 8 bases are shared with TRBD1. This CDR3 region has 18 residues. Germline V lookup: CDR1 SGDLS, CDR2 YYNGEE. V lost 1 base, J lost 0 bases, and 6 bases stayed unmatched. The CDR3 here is CASSVSQGASSGANVLTF. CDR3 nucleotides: TGTGCCAGCAGCGTATCCCAGGGGGCTAGCTCTGGGGCCAACGTCCTGACTTTC.

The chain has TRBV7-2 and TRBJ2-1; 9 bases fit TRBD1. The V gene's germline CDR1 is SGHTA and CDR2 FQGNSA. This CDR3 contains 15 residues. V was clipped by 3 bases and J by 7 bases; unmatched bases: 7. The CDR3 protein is CASSLTGGAGNEQFF. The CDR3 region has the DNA TGTGCCAGCAGCTTGACAGGGGGGGCGGGGAATGAGCAGTTCTTC.

CDR3 DNA sequence: TGTGCCAGCAGCTTAGCGACCGGGGGGCCCACAGATACGCAGTATTTT. Its protein is CASSLATGGPTDTQYF. The rearrangement uses TRBV7-9 and TRBJ2-3, with D perhaps TRBD2 (7 bases). The CDR3 has 16 residues. The germline V gene has CDR1 SEHNR and CDR2 FQNEAQ (reference sequence). Between the trimmed V and J ends, which lost 0 bases and 2 bases, there was a span of 12 bases.

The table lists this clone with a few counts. The CDR3 DNA sequence: TGCAGCGTTGTAGGGCAGGGTTTGGCTTTCTTT. Translating gives CSVVGQGLAFF. The chain has TRBV29-1 and TRBJ1-1; a possible D gene is TRBD1 (5 bases). The germline V gene has CDR1 SQVTM and CDR2 ANQGSEA. The V gene lost 4 bases and the J gene lost 11 bases, with 14 bases spanning the gap. CDR3 length equals 11 residues.

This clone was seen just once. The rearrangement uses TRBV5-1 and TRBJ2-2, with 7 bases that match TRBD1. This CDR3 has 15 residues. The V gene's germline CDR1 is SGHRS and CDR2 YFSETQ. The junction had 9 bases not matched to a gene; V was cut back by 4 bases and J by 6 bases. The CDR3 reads CASSKIPGGSGELFF. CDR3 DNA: TGCGCCAGCAGCAAAATACCAGGGGGATCCGGGGAGCTGTTTTTT.

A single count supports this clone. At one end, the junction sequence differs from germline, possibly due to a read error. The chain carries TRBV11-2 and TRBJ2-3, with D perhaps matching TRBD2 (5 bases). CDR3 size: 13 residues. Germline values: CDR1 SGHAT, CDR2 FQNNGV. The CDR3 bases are TGTGCCAGCAGCTTAGATTTTGGAGGTCTTGCCCATTTT. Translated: CASSLDFGGLAHF.

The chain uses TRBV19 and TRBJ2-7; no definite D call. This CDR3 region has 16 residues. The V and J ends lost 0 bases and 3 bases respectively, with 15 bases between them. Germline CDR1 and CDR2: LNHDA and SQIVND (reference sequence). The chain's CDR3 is CASSIDYAQKNYEQYF. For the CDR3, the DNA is TGTGCCAGTAGTATAGATTACGCACAGAAAAACTACGAGCAGTACTTC.

CDR3: CASSYSKIAGETQYF. The CDR3 bases are TGTGCCAGCAGTTACTCGAAAATAGCGGGAGAGACCCAGTACTTC. The chain carries TRBV6-5 and TRBJ2-5; the match to TRBD2 covers 7 bases. This CDR3 region has 15 residues. CDR1 MNHEY and CDR2 SVGAGI come from the germline V gene. Germline trimming cut 0 bases from V and 4 bases from J; bases unmatched to any gene: 5.

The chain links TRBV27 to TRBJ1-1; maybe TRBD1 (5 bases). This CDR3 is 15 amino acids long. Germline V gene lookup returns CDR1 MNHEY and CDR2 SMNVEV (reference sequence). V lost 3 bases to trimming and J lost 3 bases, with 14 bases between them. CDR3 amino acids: CASSFIGAEDTEAFF. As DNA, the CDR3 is TGTGCCAGCAGTTTTATAGGGGCCGAGGACACTGAAGCTTTCTTT.

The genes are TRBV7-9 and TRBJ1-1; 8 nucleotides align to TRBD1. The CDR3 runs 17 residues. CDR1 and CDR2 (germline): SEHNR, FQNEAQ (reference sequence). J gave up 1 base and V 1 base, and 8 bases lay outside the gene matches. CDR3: CASSLGRSGTGNTEAFF. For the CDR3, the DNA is TGTGCCAGCAGCTTAGGAAGAAGTGGGACAGGGAACACTGAAGCTTTCTTT.

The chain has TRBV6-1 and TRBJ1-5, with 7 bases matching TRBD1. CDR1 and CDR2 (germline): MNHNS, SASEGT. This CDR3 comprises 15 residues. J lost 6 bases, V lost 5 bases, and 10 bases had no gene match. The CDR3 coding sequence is TGTGCCAGCAGTCGATCAACAGGGGACAGTCAGCCCCAGCATTTT. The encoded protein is CASSRSTGDSQPQHF.

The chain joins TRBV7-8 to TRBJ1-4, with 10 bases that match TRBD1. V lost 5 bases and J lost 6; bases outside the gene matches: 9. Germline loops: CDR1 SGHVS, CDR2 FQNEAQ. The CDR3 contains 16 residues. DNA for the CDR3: TGTGCCAGCAGCCACGGGACAGGGGTCCAGGATGAAAAACTGTTTTTT. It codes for CASSHGTGVQDEKLFF. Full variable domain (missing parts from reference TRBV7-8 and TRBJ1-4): GAGVSQSPRYKVAKRGQDVALRCDPISGHVSLFWYQQALGQGPEFLTYFQNEAQLDKSGLPSDRFFAERPEGSVSTLKIQRTQQEDSAVYLCASSHGTGVQDEKLFFGSGTQLSVL.